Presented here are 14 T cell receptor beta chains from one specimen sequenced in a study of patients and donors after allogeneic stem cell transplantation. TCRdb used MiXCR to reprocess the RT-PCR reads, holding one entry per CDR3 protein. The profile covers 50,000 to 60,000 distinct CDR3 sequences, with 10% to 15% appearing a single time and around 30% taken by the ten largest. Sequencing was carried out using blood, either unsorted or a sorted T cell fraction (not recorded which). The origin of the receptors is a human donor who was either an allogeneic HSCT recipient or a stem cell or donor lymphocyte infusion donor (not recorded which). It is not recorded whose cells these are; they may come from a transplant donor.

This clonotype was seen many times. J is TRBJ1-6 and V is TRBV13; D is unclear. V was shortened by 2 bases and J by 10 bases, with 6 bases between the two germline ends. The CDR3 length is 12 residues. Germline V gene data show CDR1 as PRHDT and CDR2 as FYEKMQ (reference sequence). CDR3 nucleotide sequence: TGTGCCAGCAGCTTACCCGGGTCACCCCTCCACTTT. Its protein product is CASSLPGSPLHF.

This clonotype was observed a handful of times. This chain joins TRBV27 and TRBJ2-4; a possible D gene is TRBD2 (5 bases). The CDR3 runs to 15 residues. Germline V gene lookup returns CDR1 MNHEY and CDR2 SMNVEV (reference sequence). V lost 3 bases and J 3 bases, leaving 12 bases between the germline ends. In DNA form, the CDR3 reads TGTGCCAGCAGTTTTCTGGAGGCGGGCAAAAACATTCAGTACTTC. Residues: CASSFLEAGKNIQYF.

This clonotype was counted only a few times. CDR3 amino acids: CSVIDRISYEQYF. The DNA of the CDR3 is TGCAGCGTAATCGACAGGATCTCCTACGAGCAGTACTTC. V gene TRBV29-1 combines with J gene TRBJ2-7; D is perhaps TRBD1 (6 bases). The CDR3 is 13 residues long. Germline V lookup: CDR1 SQVTM, CDR2 ANQGSEA. With 6 bases removed from V and 0 bases from J, the gap between germline ends came to 12 bases.

Here the CDR3 reads CASSLRFLLGMQYF. In DNA, the CDR3 is TGTGCCAGCAGTCTGCGGTTTCTGCTTGGGATGCAGTACTTC. The chain has TRBV12-3 or TRBV12-4 and TRBJ2-7; no clear D. The CDR3 loop spans 14 amino acids. The germline V and J ends were trimmed by 5 bases and 9 bases, with 20 bases remaining between them.

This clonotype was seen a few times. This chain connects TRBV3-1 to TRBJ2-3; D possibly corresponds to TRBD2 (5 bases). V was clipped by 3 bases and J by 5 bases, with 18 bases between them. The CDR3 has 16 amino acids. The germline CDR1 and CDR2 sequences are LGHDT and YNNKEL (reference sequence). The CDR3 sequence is CASSQEGQWEIDTQYF. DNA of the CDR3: TGTGCCAGCAGCCAGGAAGGCCAGTGGGAGATAGATACGCAGTATTTT.

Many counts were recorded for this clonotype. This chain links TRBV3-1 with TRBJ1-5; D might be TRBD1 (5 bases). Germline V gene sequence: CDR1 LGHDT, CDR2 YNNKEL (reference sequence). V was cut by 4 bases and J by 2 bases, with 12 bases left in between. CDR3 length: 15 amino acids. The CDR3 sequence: CASSPQGEGNQPQHF. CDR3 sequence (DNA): TGTGCCAGCAGCCCGCAGGGTGAGGGCAATCAGCCCCAGCATTTT. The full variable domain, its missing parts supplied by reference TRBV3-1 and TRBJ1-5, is DTAVSQTPKYLVTQMGNDKSIKCEQNLGHDTMYWYKQDSKKFLKIMFSYNNKELIINETVPNRFSPKSPDKAHLNLHINSLELGDSAVYFCASSPQGEGNQPQHFGDGTRLSIL.

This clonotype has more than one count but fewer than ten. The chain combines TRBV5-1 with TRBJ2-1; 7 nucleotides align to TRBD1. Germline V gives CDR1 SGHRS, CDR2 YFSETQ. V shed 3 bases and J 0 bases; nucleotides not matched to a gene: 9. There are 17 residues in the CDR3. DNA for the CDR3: TGCGCCAGCAGCTCGAAGGGGGCCACTTACTCCTACAATGAGCAGTTCTTC. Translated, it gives CASSSKGATYSYNEQFF.

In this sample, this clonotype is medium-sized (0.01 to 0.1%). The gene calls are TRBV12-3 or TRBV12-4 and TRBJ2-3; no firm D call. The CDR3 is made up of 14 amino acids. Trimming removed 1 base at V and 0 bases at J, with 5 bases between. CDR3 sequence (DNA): TGTGCCAGCAGTTTAGTCTCTAGCACAGATACGCAGTATTTT. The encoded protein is CASSLVSSTDTQYF.

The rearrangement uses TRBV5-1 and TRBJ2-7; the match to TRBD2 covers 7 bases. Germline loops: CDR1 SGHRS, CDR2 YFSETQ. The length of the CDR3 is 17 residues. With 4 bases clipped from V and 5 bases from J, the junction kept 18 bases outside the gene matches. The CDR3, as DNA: TGCGCCAGCAGCCGGGGGGACCGGGAACACAGGACCCACGAGCAGTACTTC. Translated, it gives CASSRGDREHRTHEQYF. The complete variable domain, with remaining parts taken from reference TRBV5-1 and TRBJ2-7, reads KAGVTQTPRYLIKTRGQQVTLSCSPISGHRSVSWYQQTPGQGLQFLFEYFSETQRNKGNFPGRFSGRQFSNSRSEMNVSTLELGDSALYLCASSRGDREHRTHEQYFGPGTRLTVT.

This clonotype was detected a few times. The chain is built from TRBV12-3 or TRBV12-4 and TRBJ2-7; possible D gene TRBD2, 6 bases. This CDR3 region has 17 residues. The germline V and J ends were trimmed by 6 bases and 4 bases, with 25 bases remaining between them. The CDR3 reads CASSARGTLLVPYEQYF. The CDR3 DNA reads TGTGCCAGCAGCGCTCGGGGGACCCTCCTTGTACCTTACGAGCAGTACTTC.

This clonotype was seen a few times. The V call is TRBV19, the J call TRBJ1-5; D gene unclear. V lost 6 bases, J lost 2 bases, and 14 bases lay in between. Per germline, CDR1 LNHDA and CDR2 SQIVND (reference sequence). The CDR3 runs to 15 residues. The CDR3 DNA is TGTGCCAGTAGGACGGGGAAAATGGGCAATCAGCCCCAGCATTTT. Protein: CASRTGKMGNQPQHF.

CDR3 DNA sequence: TGTGCCAGCAGCTTATTACAGGCCTCTTACGAGCAGTACTTC. Translated, it gives CASSLLQASYEQYF. This chain uses TRBV11-2 with TRBJ2-7; D is perhaps TRBD1 (5 bases). CDR1 and CDR2 (germline): SGHAT, FQNNGV. The V end lost 2 bases, the J end lost 4 bases, and 12 bases lay between the germline ends. The CDR3 spans 14 residues.

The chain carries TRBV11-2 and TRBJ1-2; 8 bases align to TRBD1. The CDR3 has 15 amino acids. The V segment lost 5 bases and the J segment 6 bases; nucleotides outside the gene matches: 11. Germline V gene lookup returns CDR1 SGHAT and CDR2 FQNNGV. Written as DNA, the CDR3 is TGTGCCAGCAGCACTATGGGACAGGTCGTTCATGGCTACACCTTC. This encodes CASSTMGQVVHGYTF. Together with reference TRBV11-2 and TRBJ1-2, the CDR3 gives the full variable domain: EAGVAQSPRYKIIEKRQSVAFWCNPISGHATLYWYQQILGQGPKLLIQFQNNGVVDDSQLPKDRFSAERLKGVDSTLKIQPAKLEDSAVYLCASSTMGQVVHGYTFGSGTRLTVV.

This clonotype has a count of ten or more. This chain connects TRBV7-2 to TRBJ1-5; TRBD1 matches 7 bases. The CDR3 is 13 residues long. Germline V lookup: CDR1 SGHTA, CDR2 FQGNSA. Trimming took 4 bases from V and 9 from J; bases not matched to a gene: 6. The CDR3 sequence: CASSSPNRGPQHF. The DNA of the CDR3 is TGTGCCAGCAGCTCCCCGAACAGGGGGCCCCAGCATTTT.